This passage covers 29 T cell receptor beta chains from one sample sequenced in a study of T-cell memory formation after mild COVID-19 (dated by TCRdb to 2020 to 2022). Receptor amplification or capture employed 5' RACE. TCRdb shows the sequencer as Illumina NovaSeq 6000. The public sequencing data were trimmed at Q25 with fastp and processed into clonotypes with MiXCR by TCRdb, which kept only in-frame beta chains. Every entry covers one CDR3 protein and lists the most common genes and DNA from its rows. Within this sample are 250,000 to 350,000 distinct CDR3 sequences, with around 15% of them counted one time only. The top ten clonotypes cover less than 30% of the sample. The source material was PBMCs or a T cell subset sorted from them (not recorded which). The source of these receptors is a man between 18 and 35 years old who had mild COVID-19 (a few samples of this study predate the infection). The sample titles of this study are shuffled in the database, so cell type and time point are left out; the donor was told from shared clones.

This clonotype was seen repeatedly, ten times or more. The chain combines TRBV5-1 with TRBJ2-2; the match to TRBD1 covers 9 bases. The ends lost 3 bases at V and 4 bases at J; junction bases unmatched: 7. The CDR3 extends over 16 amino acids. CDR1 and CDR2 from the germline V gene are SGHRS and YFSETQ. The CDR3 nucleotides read TGCGCCAGCAGCTCCTTCGGACAGGGGACCACCGGGGAGCTGTTTTTT. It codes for CASSSFGQGTTGELFF.

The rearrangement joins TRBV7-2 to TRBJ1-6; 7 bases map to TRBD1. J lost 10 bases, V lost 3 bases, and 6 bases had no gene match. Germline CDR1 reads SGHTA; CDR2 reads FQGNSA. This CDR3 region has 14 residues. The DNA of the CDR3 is TGTGCCAGCAGCTTGGACAGGCCGAGGTCACCCCTCCACTTT. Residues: CASSLDRPRSPLHF.

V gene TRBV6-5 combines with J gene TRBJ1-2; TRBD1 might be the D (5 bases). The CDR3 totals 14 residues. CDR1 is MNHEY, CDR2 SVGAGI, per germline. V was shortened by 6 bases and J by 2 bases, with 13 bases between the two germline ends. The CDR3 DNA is TGTGCCAGCAGCCGCCGGACATCGAACTATGGCTACACCTTC. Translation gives CASSRRTSNYGYTF.

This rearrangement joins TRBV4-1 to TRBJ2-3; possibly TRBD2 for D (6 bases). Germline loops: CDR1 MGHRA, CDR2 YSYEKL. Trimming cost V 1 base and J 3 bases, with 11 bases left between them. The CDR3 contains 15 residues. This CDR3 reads CASSQVGLATDTQYF. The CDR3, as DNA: TGCGCCAGCAGCCAAGTTGGGCTAGCGACAGATACGCAGTATTTT.

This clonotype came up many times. CDR3 coding DNA: TGTGCCAGCAGCCGCGGGGGGGTACAAGAGACCCAGTACTTC. Protein: CASSRGGVQETQYF. The chain is built from TRBV7-2 and TRBJ2-5; TRBD2 matches 9 bases. CDR3 size: 14 residues. Trimming removed 5 bases from V and 2 bases from J; junction bases left unmatched: 3. Per the germline V gene, CDR1 is SGHTA and CDR2 is FQGNSA. The variable domain in full, with the rest retrieved from reference TRBV7-2 and TRBJ2-5, is GAGVSQSPSNKVTEKGKDVELRCDPISGHTALYWYRQSLGQGLEFLIYFQGNSAPDKSGLPSDRFSAERTGGSVSTLTIQRTQQEDSAVYLCASSRGGVQETQYFGPGTRLLVL.

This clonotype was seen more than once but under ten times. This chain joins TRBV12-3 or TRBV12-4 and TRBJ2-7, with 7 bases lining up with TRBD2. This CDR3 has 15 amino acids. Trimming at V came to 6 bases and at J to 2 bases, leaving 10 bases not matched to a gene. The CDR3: CASSPGLRNPYEQYF. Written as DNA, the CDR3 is TGTGCCAGCAGCCCGGGACTAAGGAACCCCTACGAGCAGTACTTC.

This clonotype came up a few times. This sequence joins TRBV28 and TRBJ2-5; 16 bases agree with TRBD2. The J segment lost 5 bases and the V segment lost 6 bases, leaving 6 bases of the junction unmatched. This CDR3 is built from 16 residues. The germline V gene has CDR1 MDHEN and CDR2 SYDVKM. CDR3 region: CASRGLAGGSWETQYF. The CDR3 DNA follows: TGTGCCAGCAGGGGACTAGCGGGGGGGTCGTGGGAGACCCAGTACTTC. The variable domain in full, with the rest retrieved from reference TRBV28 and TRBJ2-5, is DVKVTQSSRYLVKRTGEKVFLECVQDMDHENMFWYRQDPGLGLRLIYFSYDVKMKEKGDIPEGYSVSREKKERFSLILESASTNQTSMYLCASRGLAGGSWETQYFGPGTRLLVL.

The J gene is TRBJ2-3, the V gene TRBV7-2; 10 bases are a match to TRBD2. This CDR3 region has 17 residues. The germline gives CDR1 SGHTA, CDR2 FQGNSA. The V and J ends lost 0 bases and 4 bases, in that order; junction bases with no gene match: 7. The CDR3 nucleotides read TGTGCCAGCAGCTTAGCGCCCCCAGCGGGGGGGGCAGATACGCAGTATTTT. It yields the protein CASSLAPPAGGADTQYF.

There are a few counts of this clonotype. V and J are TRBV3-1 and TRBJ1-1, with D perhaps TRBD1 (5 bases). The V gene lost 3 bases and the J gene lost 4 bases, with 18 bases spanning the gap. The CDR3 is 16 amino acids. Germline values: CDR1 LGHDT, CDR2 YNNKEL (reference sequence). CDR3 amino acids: CASSQSGLTVGTEAFF. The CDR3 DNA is TGTGCCAGCAGCCAGTCAGGGTTAACAGTAGGCACTGAAGCTTTCTTT.

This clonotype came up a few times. The DNA of the CDR3 is TGCGCCAGCAGCCAAGTGCCGGACAGCCTCACCCAGTACTTC. Translation: CASSQVPDSLTQYF. The chain links TRBV4-1 to TRBJ2-5; D is perhaps TRBD1 (6 bases). Germline values: CDR1 MGHRA, CDR2 YSYEKL. The CDR3 is 14 residues long. Between the trimmed V and J ends, which lost 1 base and 8 bases, there was a span of 14 bases.

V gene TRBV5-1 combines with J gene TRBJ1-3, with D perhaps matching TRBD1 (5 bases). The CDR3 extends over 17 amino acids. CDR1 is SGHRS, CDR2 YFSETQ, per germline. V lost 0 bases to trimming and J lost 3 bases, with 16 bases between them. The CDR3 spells CASSLEWTIGGGNTIYF. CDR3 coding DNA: TGCGCCAGCAGCTTGGAATGGACAATCGGAGGTGGAAACACCATATATTTT.

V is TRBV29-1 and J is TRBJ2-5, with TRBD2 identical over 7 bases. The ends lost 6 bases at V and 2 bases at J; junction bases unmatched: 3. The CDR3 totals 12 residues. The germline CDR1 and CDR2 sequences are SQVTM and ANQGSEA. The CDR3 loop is CSVWGGQETQYF. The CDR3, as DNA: TGCAGCGTCTGGGGGGGGCAAGAGACCCAGTACTTC.

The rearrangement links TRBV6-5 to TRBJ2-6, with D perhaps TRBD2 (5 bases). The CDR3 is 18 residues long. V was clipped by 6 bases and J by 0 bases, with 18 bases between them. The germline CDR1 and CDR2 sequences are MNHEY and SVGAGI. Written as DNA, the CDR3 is TGTGCCAGCAGCCAGAGGGCAGCGGTGAGCTCTGGGGCCAACGTCCTGACTTTC. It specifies CASSQRAAVSSGANVLTF.

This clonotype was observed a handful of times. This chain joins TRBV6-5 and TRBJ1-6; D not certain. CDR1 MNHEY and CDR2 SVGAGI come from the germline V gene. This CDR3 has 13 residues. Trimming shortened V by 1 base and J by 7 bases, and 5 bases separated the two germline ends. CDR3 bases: TGTGCCAGCAGTTACTTGGGGAATTCACCCCTCCACTTT. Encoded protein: CASSYLGNSPLHF.

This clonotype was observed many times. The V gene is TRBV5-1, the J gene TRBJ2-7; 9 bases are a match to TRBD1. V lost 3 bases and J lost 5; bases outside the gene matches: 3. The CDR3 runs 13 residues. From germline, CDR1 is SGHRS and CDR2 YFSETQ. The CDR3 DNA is TGCGCCAGCAGCTGGGACAGGGTCAACGAGCAGTACGTC. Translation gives CASSWDRVNEQYV.

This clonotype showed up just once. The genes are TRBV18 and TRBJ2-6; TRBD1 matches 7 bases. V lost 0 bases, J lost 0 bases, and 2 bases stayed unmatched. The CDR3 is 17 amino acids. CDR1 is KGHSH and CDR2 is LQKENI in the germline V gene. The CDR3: CASSPPTGSSGANVLTF. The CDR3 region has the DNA TGTGCCAGCTCACCACCGACAGGGTCCTCTGGGGCCAACGTCCTGACTTTC.

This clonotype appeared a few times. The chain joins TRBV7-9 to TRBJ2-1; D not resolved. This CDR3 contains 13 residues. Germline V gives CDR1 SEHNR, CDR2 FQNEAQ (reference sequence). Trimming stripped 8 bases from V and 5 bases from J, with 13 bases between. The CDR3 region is CASHPRTNNEQFF. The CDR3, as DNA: TGTGCCAGCCACCCAAGGACCAACAATGAGCAGTTCTTC.

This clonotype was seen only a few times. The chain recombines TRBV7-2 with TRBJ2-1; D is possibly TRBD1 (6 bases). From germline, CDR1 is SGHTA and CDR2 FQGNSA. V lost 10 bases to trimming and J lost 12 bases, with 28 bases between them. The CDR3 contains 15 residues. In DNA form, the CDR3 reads TGTGCCACCCCCTTAGGGGGAATCCGGGCTATGCGGCAGTTCTTC. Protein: CATPLGGIRAMRQFF. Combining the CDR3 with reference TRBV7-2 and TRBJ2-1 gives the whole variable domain GAGVSQSPSNKVTEKGKDVELRCDPISGHTALYWYRQSLGQGLEFLIYFQGNSAPDKSGLPSDRFSAERTGGSVSTLTIQRTQQEDSAVYLCATPLGGIRAMRQFFGPGTRLTVL.

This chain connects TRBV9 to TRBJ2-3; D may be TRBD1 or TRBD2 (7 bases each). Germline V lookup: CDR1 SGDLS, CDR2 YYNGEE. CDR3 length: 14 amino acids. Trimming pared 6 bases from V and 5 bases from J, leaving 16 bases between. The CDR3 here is CASTRGGSGDTQYF. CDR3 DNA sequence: TGTGCCAGCACCAGGGGGGGATCGGGAGATACGCAGTATTTT. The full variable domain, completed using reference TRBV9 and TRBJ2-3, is DSGVTQTPKHLITATGQRVTLRCSPRSGDLSVYWYQQSLDQGLQFLIQYYNGEERAKGNILERFSAQQFPDLHSELNLSSLELGDSALYFCASTRGGSGDTQYFGPGTRLTVL.

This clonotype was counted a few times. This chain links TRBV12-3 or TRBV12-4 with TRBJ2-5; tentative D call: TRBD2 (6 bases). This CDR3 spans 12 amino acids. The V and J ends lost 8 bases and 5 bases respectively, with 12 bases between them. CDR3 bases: TGTGCCAGCTGCCGGGACTGTGAGACCCAGTACTTC. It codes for CASCRDCETQYF.

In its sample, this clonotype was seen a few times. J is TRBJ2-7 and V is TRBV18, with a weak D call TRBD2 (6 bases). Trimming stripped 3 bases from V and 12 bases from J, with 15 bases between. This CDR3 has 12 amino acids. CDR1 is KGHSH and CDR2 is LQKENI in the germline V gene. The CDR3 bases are TGTGCCAGCTCACCCGACCAGCAGGGACTGTACGTC. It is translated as CASSPDQQGLYV.

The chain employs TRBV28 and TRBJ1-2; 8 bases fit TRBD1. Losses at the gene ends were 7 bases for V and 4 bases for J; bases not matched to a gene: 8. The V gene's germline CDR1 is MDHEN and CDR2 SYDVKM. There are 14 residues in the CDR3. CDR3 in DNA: TGTGCCAGCACCGAAGGACAGGGTAGCTATGGCTACACCTTC. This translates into CASTEGQGSYGYTF.

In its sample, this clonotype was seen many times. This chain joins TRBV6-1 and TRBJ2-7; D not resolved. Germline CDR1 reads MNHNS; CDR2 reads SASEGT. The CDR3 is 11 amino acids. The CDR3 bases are TGTGCCAGCCGTGAAGCCTACGAGCAGTACGTC. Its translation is CASREAYEQYV.

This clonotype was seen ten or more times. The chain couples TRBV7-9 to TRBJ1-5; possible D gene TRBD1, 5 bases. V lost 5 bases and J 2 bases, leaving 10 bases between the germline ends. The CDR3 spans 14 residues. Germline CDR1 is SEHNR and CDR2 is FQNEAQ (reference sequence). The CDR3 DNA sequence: TGTGCCAGCAGCGGCCGGGACGGCAATCAGCCCCAGCATTTT. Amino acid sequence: CASSGRDGNQPQHF.

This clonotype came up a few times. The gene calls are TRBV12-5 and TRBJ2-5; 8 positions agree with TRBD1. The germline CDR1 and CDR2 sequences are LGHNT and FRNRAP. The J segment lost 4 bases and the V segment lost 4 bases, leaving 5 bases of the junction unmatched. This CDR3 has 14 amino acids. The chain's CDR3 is CASGWQGATETQYF. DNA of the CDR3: TGTGCTAGTGGTTGGCAGGGGGCGACAGAGACCCAGTACTTC.

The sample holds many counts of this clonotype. CDR3 nucleotide sequence: TGCGCCAGCAGCCAGCGACAGGGAGCTGTTTACGAGCAGTACTTC. Translation gives CASSQRQGAVYEQYF. V and J are TRBV4-3 and TRBJ2-7; 7 bases line up with TRBD1. V gave up 3 bases and J gave up 4 bases; unmatched junction bases: 9. This CDR3 is built from 15 residues. The germline V gene has CDR1 LGHNA and CDR2 YSLEER.

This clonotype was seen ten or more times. This CDR3 reads CASSPDGSPLHF. In DNA form, the CDR3 reads TGTGCCAGCAGCCCCGACGGTTCACCCCTCCACTTT. The rearrangement joins TRBV6-5 to TRBJ1-6; D is uncertain. Trimming removed 6 bases at V and 9 bases at J, with 9 bases between. The CDR3 totals 12 residues. Germline V gene lookup returns CDR1 MNHEY and CDR2 SVGAGI.

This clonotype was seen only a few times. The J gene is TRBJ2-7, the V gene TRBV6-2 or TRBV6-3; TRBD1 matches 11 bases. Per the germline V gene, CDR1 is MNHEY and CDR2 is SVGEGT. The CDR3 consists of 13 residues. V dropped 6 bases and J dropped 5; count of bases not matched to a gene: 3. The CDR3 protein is CASRRTGGHEQYV. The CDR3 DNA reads TGTGCCAGCAGACGGACAGGGGGCCACGAGCAGTACGTC.

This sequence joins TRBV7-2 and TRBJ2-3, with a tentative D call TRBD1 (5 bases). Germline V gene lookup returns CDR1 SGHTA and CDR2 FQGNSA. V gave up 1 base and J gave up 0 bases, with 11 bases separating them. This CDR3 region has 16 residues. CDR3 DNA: TGTGCCAGCAGCTTAGTTCCAGGGATCAGCACAGATACGCAGTATTTT. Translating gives CASSLVPGISTDTQYF.